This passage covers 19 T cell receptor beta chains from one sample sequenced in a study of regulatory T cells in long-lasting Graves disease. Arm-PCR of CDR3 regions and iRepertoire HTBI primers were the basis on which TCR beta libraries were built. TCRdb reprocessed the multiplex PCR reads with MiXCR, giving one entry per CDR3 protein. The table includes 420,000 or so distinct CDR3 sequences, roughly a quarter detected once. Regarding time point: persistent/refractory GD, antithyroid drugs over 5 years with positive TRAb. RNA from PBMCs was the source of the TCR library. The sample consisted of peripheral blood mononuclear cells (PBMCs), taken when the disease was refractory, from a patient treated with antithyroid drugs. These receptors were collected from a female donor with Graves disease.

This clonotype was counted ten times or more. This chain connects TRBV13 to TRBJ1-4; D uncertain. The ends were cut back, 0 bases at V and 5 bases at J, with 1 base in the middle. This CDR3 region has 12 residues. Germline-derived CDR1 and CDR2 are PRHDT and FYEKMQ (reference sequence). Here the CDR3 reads CASSLGNEKLFF. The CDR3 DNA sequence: TGTGCCAGCAGCTTAGGGAATGAAAAACTGTTTTTT.

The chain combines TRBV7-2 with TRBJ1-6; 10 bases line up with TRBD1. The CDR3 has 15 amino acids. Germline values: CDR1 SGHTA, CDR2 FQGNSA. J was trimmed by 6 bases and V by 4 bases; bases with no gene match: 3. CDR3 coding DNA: TGTGCCAGCAGCTCCGGACAGGGGGGTAATTCACCCCTCCACTTT. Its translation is CASSSGQGGNSPLHF.

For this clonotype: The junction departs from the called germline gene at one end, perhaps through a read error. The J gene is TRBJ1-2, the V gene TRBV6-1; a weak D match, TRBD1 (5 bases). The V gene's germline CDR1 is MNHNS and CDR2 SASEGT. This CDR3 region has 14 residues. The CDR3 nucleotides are TGTGCCAGCAGTGAAGGCAGGGAACCCTATGGCTACGCCTTC. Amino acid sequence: CASSEGREPYGYAF.

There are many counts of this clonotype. CDR3 protein: CASSGSGQETQYF. The CDR3 DNA sequence: TGTGCCAGCAGTGGTTCAGGGCAAGAGACCCAGTACTTC. The rearrangement joins TRBV2 to TRBJ2-5, with D maybe TRBD1 (5 bases). V lost 4 bases and J 2 bases, leaving 8 bases between the germline ends. Germline CDR1 reads SNHLY; CDR2 reads FYNNEI. The CDR3 sequence is 13 residues long.

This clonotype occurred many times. CDR3 sequence: CASSPDTYRLAGVAEQYF. Here the CDR3 DNA reads TGTGCCAGCAGTCCCGACACCTATCGCCTAGCGGGAGTCGCCGAGCAGTACTTC. The genes are TRBV28 and TRBJ2-7; 10 nucleotides agree with TRBD2. The CDR3 has 18 residues. CDR1 and CDR2 from the germline V gene are MDHEN and SYDVKM. The ends lost 5 bases at V and 6 bases at J; junction bases unmatched: 19.

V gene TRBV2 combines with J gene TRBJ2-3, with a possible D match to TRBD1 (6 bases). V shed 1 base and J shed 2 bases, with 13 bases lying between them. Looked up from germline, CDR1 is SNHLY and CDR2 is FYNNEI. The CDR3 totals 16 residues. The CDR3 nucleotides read TGTGCCAGCAGTGAAGAGGACAGCAGGAACACAGATACGCAGTATTTT. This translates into CASSEEDSRNTDTQYF.

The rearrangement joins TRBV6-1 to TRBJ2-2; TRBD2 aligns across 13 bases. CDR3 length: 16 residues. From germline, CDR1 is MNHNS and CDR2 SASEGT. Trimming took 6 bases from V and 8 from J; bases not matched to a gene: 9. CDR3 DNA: TGTGCCAGCAGGAGACTAGCGGGAGGAGATACGGGGGAGCTGTTTTTT. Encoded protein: CASRRLAGGDTGELFF.

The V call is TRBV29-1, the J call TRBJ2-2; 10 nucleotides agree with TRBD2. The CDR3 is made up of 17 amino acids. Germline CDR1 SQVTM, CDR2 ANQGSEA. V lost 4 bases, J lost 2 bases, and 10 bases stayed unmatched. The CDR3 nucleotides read TGCAGCGTTGGTTGGGTAGCGGGAGGTATAAACACCGGGGAGCTGTTTTTT. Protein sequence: CSVGWVAGGINTGELFF.

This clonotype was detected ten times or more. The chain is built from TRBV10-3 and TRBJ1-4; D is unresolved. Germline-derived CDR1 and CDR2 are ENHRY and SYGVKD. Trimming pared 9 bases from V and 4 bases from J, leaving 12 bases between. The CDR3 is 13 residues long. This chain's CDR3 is CAITPGVNEKLFF. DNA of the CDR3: TGTGCCATTACCCCGGGAGTTAATGAAAAACTGTTTTTT.

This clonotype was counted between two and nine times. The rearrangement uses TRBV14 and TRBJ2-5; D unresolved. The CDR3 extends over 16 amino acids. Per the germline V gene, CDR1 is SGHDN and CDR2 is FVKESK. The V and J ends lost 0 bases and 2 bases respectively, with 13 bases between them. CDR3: CASSQEGPILQETQYF. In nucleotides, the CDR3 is TGTGCCAGCAGCCAAGAGGGTCCGATACTGCAAGAGACCCAGTACTTC. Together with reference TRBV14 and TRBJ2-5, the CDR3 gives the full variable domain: EAGVTQFPSHSVIEKGQTVTLRCDPISGHDNLYWYRRVMGKEIKFLLHFVKESKQDESGMPNNRFLAERTGGTYSTLKVQPAELEDSGVYFCASSQEGPILQETQYFGPGTRLLVL.

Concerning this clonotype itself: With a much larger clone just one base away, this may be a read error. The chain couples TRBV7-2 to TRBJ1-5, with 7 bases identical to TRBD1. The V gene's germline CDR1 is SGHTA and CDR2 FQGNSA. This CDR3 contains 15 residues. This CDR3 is CASSVKTGFNRPQHF. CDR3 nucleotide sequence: TGTGCCAGCAGCGTTAAGACAGGGTTCAATCGGCCCCAGCATTTT.

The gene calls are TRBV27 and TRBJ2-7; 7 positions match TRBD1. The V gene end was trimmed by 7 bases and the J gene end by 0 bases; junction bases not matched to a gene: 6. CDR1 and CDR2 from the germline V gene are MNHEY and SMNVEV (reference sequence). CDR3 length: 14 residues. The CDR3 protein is CASMLTGSSYEQYF. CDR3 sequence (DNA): TGTGCCAGCATGCTGACAGGGAGCTCCTACGAGCAGTACTTC.

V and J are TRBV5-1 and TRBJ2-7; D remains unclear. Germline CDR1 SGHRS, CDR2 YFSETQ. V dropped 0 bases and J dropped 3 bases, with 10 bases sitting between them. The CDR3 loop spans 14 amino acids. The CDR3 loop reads CASSLEGSFYEQYF. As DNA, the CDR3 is TGCGCCAGCAGCTTGGAGGGTAGTTTCTACGAGCAGTACTTC.

Written as DNA, the CDR3 is TGCAGCGTGCGTGGGTCGCAGGGCCCCGGGGAGCTGTTTTTT. Translated: CSVRGSQGPGELFF. The V gene is TRBV29-1, the J gene TRBJ2-2, with a possible D match to TRBD1 (5 bases). The CDR3 extends over 14 amino acids. CDR1 SQVTM and CDR2 ANQGSEA come from the germline V gene. Trimming removed 6 bases from V and 6 bases from J, with 17 bases in between.

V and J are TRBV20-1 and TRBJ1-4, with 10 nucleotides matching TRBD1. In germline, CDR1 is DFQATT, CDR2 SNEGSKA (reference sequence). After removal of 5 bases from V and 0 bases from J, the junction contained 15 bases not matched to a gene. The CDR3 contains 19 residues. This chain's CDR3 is CSAPKGDRGPASTNEKLFF. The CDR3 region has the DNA TGCAGTGCTCCAAAAGGGGACAGGGGCCCCGCATCAACTAATGAAAAACTGTTTTTT.

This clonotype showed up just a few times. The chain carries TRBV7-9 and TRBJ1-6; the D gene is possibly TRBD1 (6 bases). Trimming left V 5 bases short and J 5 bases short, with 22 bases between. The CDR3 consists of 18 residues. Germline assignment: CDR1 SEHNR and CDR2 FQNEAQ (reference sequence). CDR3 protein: CASSDLRTTQGDNSPLHF. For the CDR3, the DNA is TGTGCCAGCAGCGACCTACGAACCACACAGGGAGATAATTCACCCCTCCACTTT.

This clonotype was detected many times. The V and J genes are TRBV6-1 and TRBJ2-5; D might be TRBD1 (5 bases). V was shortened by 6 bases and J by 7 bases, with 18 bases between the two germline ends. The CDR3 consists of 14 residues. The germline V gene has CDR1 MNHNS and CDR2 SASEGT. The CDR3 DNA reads TGTGCCAGCAGCCTAGGGTTTACCACAGGGACCCAGTACTTC. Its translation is CASSLGFTTGTQYF.

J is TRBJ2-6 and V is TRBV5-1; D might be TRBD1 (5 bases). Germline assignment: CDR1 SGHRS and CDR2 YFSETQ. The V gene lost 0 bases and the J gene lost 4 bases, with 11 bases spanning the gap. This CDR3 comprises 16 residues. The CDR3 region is CASSLEGRVGANVLTF. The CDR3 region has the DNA TGCGCCAGCAGCTTGGAGGGCAGGGTCGGGGCCAACGTCCTGACTTTC. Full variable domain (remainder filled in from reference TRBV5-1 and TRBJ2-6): KAGVTQTPRYLIKTRGQQVTLSCSPISGHRSVSWYQQTPGQGLQFLFEYFSETQRNKGNFPGRFSGRQFSNSRSEMNVSTLELGDSALYLCASSLEGRVGANVLTFGAGSRLTVL.

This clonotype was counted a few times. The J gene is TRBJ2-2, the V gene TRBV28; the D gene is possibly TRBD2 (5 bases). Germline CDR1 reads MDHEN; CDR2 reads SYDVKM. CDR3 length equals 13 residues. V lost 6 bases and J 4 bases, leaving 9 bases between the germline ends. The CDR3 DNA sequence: TGTGCCAGCAGACATGAGGGCACCGGGGAGCTGTTTTTT. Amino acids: CASRHEGTGELFF.